This T cell receptor beta chain was profiled in a study of T cell changes during pregnancy in multiple sclerosis. Using immunoSEQ multiplex PCR, the repertoire was profiled, and TCRdb retains in-frame clones only, with some absent. Among about 40,000 clones listed, 75% to 95% were seen once. V lost 1 base and J 5 bases, leaving 12 bases between the germline ends. Per germline, CDR1 SGHAT and CDR2 FQNNGV. This CDR3 region has 15 residues. The receptor's source is a female donor with multiple sclerosis, enrolled in a pregnancy study. The sequencing used CD8+ T cells from peripheral blood mononuclear cells, collected before pregnancy. The chain has TRBV11-2 and TRBJ2-1; D is undetermined. The CDR3 reads CASSLAWSDHNEQFF. DNA of the CDR3: TGTGCCAGCAGCTTAGCTTGGAGCGACCACAATGAGCAGTTCTTC.